This T cell receptor beta chain was sequenced during a study of cytomegalovirus exposure and HLA in healthy donors. 13 Jbeta primers and 60 Vbeta primers were used for the PCR. The data were produced by immunoSEQ multiplex PCR, yet TCRdb's version contains in-frame clones alone and is incomplete. This sample has fewer than 250,000 clones, with roughly 75% found just once. A remark on this clone: What it binds is unknown.

General observations from the study: Cytomegalovirus-associated TCR beta chains were listed, numbering roughly 150. High specificity and sensitivity for cytomegalovirus status were reported for the classifier. Near-uniform donor sequencing depth was presumed by presence/absence analyses.

Source material: PBMCs. The sequence came from a man aged 25-40 years in good health and CMV-seropositive.

CDR3 coding DNA: TGTGCCAGCTCACGCGGGGGGGCGGGCGAGCAGTTCTTC. Its translation is CASSRGGAGEQFF. V gene TRBV18 combines with J gene TRBJ2-1; 9 positions agree with TRBD2. Germline CDR1 reads KGHSH; CDR2 reads LQKENI. Trimming took 4 bases from V and 10 from J; bases not matched to a gene: 5. This CDR3 is built from 13 residues. Based on the CDR3 plus reference TRBV18 and TRBJ2-1, the full variable domain is NAGVMQNPRHLVRRRGQEARLRCSPMKGHSHVYWYRQLPEEGLKFMVYLQKENIIDESGMPKERFSAEFPKEGPSILRIQQVVRGDSAAYFCASSRGGAGEQFFGPGTRLTVL.